The 32 T cell receptor beta chains reported below all come from one sample, sequenced in a study of control samples from healthy donors and cancer patients. Libraries were prepared by immunoSEQ multiplex PCR; TCRdb keeps only in-frame clonotypes and omits some of them. The data show around 63,000 clones, about 87% seen once. The sequencing input was PBMCs. The origin of the receptors is a woman between 45 and 60 years old with head and neck cancer.

In its sample, this clone was seen once. The chain uses TRBV18 and TRBJ2-6; D is unresolved. The ends were cut back, 1 base at V and 1 base at J, with 5 bases in the middle. CDR3 size: 15 residues. Germline values: CDR1 KGHSH, CDR2 LQKENI. The CDR3 region is CASSPQFSGANVLTF. The DNA for the CDR3 is TGTGCCAGCTCACCACAGTTTTCTGGGGCCAACGTCCTGACTTTC.

V is TRBV19 and J is TRBJ1-2; perhaps TRBD1 as D (6 bases). Per the germline V gene, CDR1 is LNHDA and CDR2 is SQIVND (reference sequence). Trimming left V 5 bases short and J 8 bases short, with 12 bases between. This CDR3 has 12 amino acids. The CDR3 DNA sequence: TGTGCCAGTAGTGTCAGGGGCCGCGGCTACACCTTC. It codes for CASSVRGRGYTF.

The genes are TRBV4-1 and TRBJ2-2, with a possible D match to TRBD2 (5 bases). The CDR3 runs to 11 residues. The V end was cut by 4 bases, the J end by 11 bases, with 8 bases between. Per the germline V gene, CDR1 is MGHRA and CDR2 is YSYEKL. CDR3: CASSLGIELFF. The CDR3, as DNA: TGCGCCAGCAGCCTCGGGATCGAGCTGTTTTTT.

The chain links TRBV9 to TRBJ2-7, with D tentatively TRBD1 (6 bases). Between the trimmed V and J ends, which lost 4 bases and 7 bases, there was a span of 15 bases. Germline CDR1 is SGDLS and CDR2 is YYNGEE. The CDR3 runs 13 residues. This CDR3 is CASSQTEGTEQYF. The CDR3 nucleotides are TGTGCCAGCAGCCAAACGGAAGGGACAGAGCAGTACTTC.

The chain is built from TRBV28 and TRBJ1-2; possibly TRBD1 for D (6 bases). The CDR3 consists of 14 residues. The V end was cut by 6 bases, the J end by 1 base, with 12 bases between. CDR1 and CDR2 from the germline V gene are MDHEN and SYDVKM. CDR3 DNA sequence: TGTGCCAGCAGACCTCAGGGGCGTAACTATGGCTACACCTTC. It encodes CASRPQGRNYGYTF.

This chain connects TRBV5-4 to TRBJ2-1, with D possibly matching TRBD2 (6 bases). V lost 0 bases, J lost 7 bases, and 11 bases lay in between. The length of the CDR3 is 14 residues. Germline-derived CDR1 and CDR2 are SGHNT and YYREEE (reference sequence). The CDR3 reads CASSLGAGRNEQFF. The CDR3 DNA follows: TGTGCCAGCAGCTTGGGGGCGGGGCGGAATGAGCAGTTCTTC.

The chain is built from TRBV29-1 and TRBJ2-7; D perhaps matches TRBD1 (5 bases). The CDR3 extends over 13 amino acids. V was pared by 4 bases and J by 2 bases, with 12 bases between. Per germline, CDR1 SQVTM and CDR2 ANQGSEA. CDR3 DNA: TGCAGCGTTGGAGGACACGGCCCCTACGAGCAGTACTTC. This sequence encodes CSVGGHGPYEQYF.

This clone was recorded only once. This chain connects TRBV6-6 to TRBJ1-6; no definite D call. V was cut by 5 bases and J by 8 bases, with 19 bases left in between. CDR1 and CDR2 from the germline V gene are MNHNY and SVGAGI (reference sequence). CDR3 size: 16 residues. The CDR3 is CASSSDPNGRDSPLHF. The CDR3 bases are TGTGCCAGCAGTAGCGACCCCAACGGGCGGGATTCACCCCTCCACTTT.

The chain is built from TRBV4-1 and TRBJ1-1, with a tentative D call TRBD1 (5 bases). Germline CDR1 reads MGHRA; CDR2 reads YSYEKL. CDR3 length equals 14 residues. V was clipped by 0 bases and J by 6 bases, with 11 bases between them. CDR3 region: CASSQDRVFAEAFF. For the CDR3, the DNA is TGCGCCAGCAGCCAAGACAGGGTCTTTGCTGAAGCTTTCTTT.

The chain carries TRBV27 and TRBJ1-5, with 7 nucleotides matching TRBD1. This CDR3 region has 15 residues. The germline V gene has CDR1 MNHEY and CDR2 SMNVEV (reference sequence). With 5 bases clipped from V and 2 bases from J, the junction kept 6 bases outside the gene matches. The CDR3 protein is CASSTNRGGNQPQHF. The DNA for the CDR3 is TGTGCCAGCAGTACAAACAGGGGCGGCAATCAGCCCCAGCATTTT.

The CDR3 DNA sequence: TGCGCCAGCAGTCAATCGGGGTTTCGTGACAGGGGGCTTGCGGGCTATGGCTACACCTTC. Translation gives CASSQSGFRDRGLAGYGYTF. The V call is TRBV23-1, the J call TRBJ1-2; TRBD1 matches 10 bases. TRBV23-1 qualifies as an ORF whose function is uncertain. The CDR3 contains 20 residues. V gave up 0 bases and J gave up 4 bases; unmatched junction bases: 17.

This clone appeared once. The chain joins TRBV5-1 to TRBJ1-4; D uncertain. Germline CDR1 reads SGHRS; CDR2 reads YFSETQ. Trimming pared 3 bases from V and 5 bases from J, leaving 17 bases between. This CDR3 spans 16 amino acids. DNA for the CDR3: TGCGCCAGCAGCTACGGGGAGGGCCTAAAGAATGAAAAACTGTTTTTT. Protein product: CASSYGEGLKNEKLFF.

Only a few counts were recorded for this clone. The chain recombines TRBV2 with TRBJ1-3, with D hard to call. This CDR3 region has 15 residues. V dropped 0 bases and J dropped 1 base, with 7 bases sitting between them. Germline V CDR1 and CDR2: SNHLY, FYNNEI. Written as DNA, the CDR3 is TGTGCCAGCAGTGAAGCCGGGTTATCTGGAAACACCATATATTTT. Its translation is CASSEAGLSGNTIYF.

The chain links TRBV5-4 to TRBJ2-1; no firm D call. The CDR3 is made up of 13 amino acids. V lost 2 bases and J 4 bases, leaving 7 bases between the germline ends. CDR1 and CDR2 from the germline V gene are SGHNT and YYREEE (reference sequence). The CDR3 spells CASSLEPYNEQFF. The CDR3 nucleotides are TGTGCCAGCAGCTTAGAACCTTACAATGAGCAGTTCTTC.

V is TRBV19 and J is TRBJ1-5; TRBD1 might be the D (5 bases). V was cut by 5 bases and J by 0 bases, with 14 bases left in between. The CDR3 is 16 residues long. Germline V CDR1 and CDR2: LNHDA, SQIVND (reference sequence). The CDR3 nucleotides are TGTGCCAGTAGTGGATGGGCGAGGGGTAGCAATCAGCCCCAGCATTTT. It codes for CASSGWARGSNQPQHF.

The rearrangement uses TRBV6-5 and TRBJ2-3; maybe TRBD2 (5 bases). The CDR3 is 14 amino acids. The V end was cut by 5 bases, the J end by 4 bases, with 13 bases between. Germline assignment: CDR1 MNHEY and CDR2 SVGAGI. CDR3 bases: TGTGCCAGCAGTACCCAACCGGGATCAGATACGCAGTATTTT. Translating gives CASSTQPGSDTQYF.

As concerns this clone: This same CDR3 is encoded by further DNA sequences in the sample. The rearrangement links TRBV2 to TRBJ1-4; the D gene is possibly TRBD1 (5 bases). The CDR3 length is 14 residues. Germline CDR1 is SNHLY and CDR2 is FYNNEI. V was clipped by 4 bases and J by 0 bases, with 6 bases between them. The CDR3 region has the DNA TGTGCCAGCAGTGTGGGACCAACTAATGAAAAACTGTTTTTT. Its protein product is CASSVGPTNEKLFF.

The chain joins TRBV5-1 to TRBJ1-3; no reliable D call. Per the germline V gene, CDR1 is SGHRS and CDR2 is YFSETQ. The CDR3 loop spans 13 amino acids. Deletions cut 2 bases from V and 4 bases from J, with 7 bases between. Here the CDR3 reads CASSLYTGNTIYF. The DNA of the CDR3 is TGCGCCAGCAGCTTATATACGGGAAACACCATATATTTT.

This chain links TRBV14 with TRBJ2-3; D perhaps matches TRBD2 (6 bases). Germline V gene data show CDR1 as SGHDN and CDR2 as FVKESK. The CDR3 length is 17 residues. Deletions cut 0 bases from V and 2 bases from J, with 15 bases between. CDR3 residues: CASSQDPARDFTDTQYF. Here the CDR3 DNA reads TGTGCCAGCAGCCAAGATCCGGCCAGGGACTTCACAGATACGCAGTATTTT.

The chain links TRBV5-1 to TRBJ1-2; the match to TRBD1 covers 7 bases. The CDR3 totals 16 residues. From germline, CDR1 is SGHRS and CDR2 YFSETQ. The V gene end was trimmed by 7 bases and the J gene end by 1 base; junction bases not matched to a gene: 13. The DNA for the CDR3 is TGCGCCAGCCAACCTCTCGGGACAGAAAATAACTATGGCTACACCTTC. Encoded protein: CASQPLGTENNYGYTF. The variable domain in full, completed from reference TRBV5-1 and TRBJ1-2, reads KAGVTQTPRYLIKTRGQQVTLSCSPISGHRSVSWYQQTPGQGLQFLFEYFSETQRNKGNFPGRFSGRQFSNSRSEMNVSTLELGDSALYLCASQPLGTENNYGYTFGSGTRLTVV.

This clone was observed a handful of times. V gene TRBV7-8 combines with J gene TRBJ2-7, with 10 bases aligning to TRBD1. Per the germline V gene, CDR1 is SGHVS and CDR2 is FQNEAQ. V was clipped by 5 bases and J by 2 bases; unmatched bases: 6. This CDR3 has 15 residues. CDR3: CASSVFGQGAYEQYF. In nucleotides, the CDR3 is TGTGCCAGCAGCGTCTTTGGACAGGGGGCCTACGAGCAGTACTTC.

The CDR3 bases are TGTGCCAGCAGCCTAGCCCCCTTGGTGGGAAGCACAGATACGCAGTATTTT. Translated: CASSLAPLVGSTDTQYF. This chain uses TRBV28 with TRBJ2-3; D possibly corresponds to TRBD2 (5 bases). CDR1 and CDR2 (germline): MDHEN, SYDVKM. The V and J ends lost 6 bases and 0 bases respectively, with 19 bases between them. CDR3 length: 17 amino acids.

The chain combines TRBV7-2 with TRBJ1-1; the D gene is possibly TRBD1 (6 bases). Germline lookup yields CDR1 SGHTA and CDR2 FQGNSA. The CDR3 covers 15 residues. Trimming pared 3 bases from V and 4 bases from J, leaving 15 bases between. CDR3 bases: TGTGCCAGCAGCTTGGGGGCCCAGGGGAGCACTGAAGCTTTCTTT. Amino acids: CASSLGAQGSTEAFF.

V is TRBV28 and J is TRBJ1-1, with a possible D match to TRBD1 (5 bases). The CDR3 totals 14 residues. Per germline, CDR1 MDHEN and CDR2 SYDVKM. With 5 bases removed from V and 3 bases from J, the gap between germline ends came to 13 bases. Here the CDR3 DNA reads TGTGCCAGCAGTCTCAGGGATTGGGACACTGAAGCTTTCTTT. Translated, it gives CASSLRDWDTEAFF. Full variable domain (rest looked up from reference TRBV28 and TRBJ1-1): DVKVTQSSRYLVKRTGEKVFLECVQDMDHENMFWYRQDPGLGLRLIYFSYDVKMKEKGDIPEGYSVSREKKERFSLILESASTNQTSMYLCASSLRDWDTEAFFGQGTRLTVV.

The gene calls are TRBV6-2 or TRBV6-3 and TRBJ2-3; no clear D. The CDR3 is 15 amino acids. V shed 4 bases and J shed 6 bases, with 17 bases lying between them. CDR1 and CDR2 from the germline V gene are MNHEY and SVGEGT. CDR3 DNA: TGTGCCAGCAGTTCCTCCGGGTCGCTATCCGATACGCAGTATTTT. It yields the protein CASSSSGSLSDTQYF.

The chain carries TRBV10-3 and TRBJ1-1; 11 nucleotides match TRBD1. Losses at the gene ends were 1 base for V and 9 bases for J; bases not matched to a gene: 13. The germline CDR1 and CDR2 sequences are ENHRY and SYGVKD. The CDR3 contains 17 residues. CDR3 nucleotide sequence: TGTGCCATCAGTGAGTTTAGTCCGGGACAGGGGGTGGCGAAAGCTTTCTTT. Amino acid sequence: CAISEFSPGQGVAKAFF.

The rearrangement uses TRBV3-1 (or the pseudogene TRBV3-2) and TRBJ2-7; the D call may be TRBD1 or TRBD2 (5 bases each). The CDR3 length is 15 residues. Germline V CDR1 and CDR2: LGHDT, YNNKEL (reference sequence). Trimming took 4 bases from V and 5 from J, leaving 18 bases between them. CDR3 nucleotide sequence: TGTGCCAGCAGCCGTGGATCGGGGCCCCGGGACGAGCAGTACTTC. Protein product: CASSRGSGPRDEQYF.

The genes are TRBV4-2 and TRBJ1-5, with D possibly matching TRBD1 (5 bases). V was trimmed by 0 bases and J by 4 bases, leaving 7 bases between them. CDR3 size: 14 residues. Germline-derived CDR1 and CDR2 are LGHNA and YNFKEQ. CDR3 in amino acids: CASSQDAGNQPQHF. The CDR3, as DNA: TGTGCCAGCAGCCAAGATGCAGGGAATCAGCCCCAGCATTTT.

The chain is built from TRBV6-5 and TRBJ1-1, with D possibly TRBD1 on 5 matching bases. This CDR3 comprises 13 residues. V was clipped by 7 bases and J by 3 bases, with 12 bases between them. From germline, CDR1 is MNHEY and CDR2 SVGAGI. CDR3 coding DNA: TGTGCCAGCATAAGGGGTTCAGACACTGAAGCTTTCTTT. It yields the protein CASIRGSDTEAFF.

The chain couples TRBV28 to TRBJ2-7, with D unresolved. The CDR3 length is 13 residues. Trimming removed 2 bases at V and 4 bases at J, with 9 bases between. Germline lookup yields CDR1 MDHEN and CDR2 SYDVKM. The CDR3, as DNA: TGTGCCAGCAGTTTACCCCCCCCTTACGAGCAGTACTTC. Translating it yields CASSLPPPYEQYF.

In the case of this clone: Other DNA sequences within the sample encode an identical CDR3. The V call is TRBV5-1, the J call TRBJ1-1; 10 nucleotides align to TRBD1. The trim removed 4 bases at V and 5 bases at J, leaving 2 bases unmatched. CDR1 SGHRS and CDR2 YFSETQ come from the germline V gene. This CDR3 spans 13 amino acids. The CDR3 reads CASSPGQGTEAFF. The CDR3 DNA follows: TGCGCCAGCAGCCCGGGACAGGGGACTGAAGCTTTCTTT.

The V gene is TRBV24-1, the J gene TRBJ2-1; TRBD1 aligns across 9 bases. Germline loops: CDR1 KGHDR, CDR2 SFDVKD. The CDR3 spans 17 residues. Trimming removed 3 bases from V and 0 bases from J; junction bases left unmatched: 5. The CDR3 here is CATSDPTQGASYNEQFF. Here the CDR3 DNA reads TGTGCCACCAGTGATCCAACACAGGGGGCCTCCTACAATGAGCAGTTCTTC.